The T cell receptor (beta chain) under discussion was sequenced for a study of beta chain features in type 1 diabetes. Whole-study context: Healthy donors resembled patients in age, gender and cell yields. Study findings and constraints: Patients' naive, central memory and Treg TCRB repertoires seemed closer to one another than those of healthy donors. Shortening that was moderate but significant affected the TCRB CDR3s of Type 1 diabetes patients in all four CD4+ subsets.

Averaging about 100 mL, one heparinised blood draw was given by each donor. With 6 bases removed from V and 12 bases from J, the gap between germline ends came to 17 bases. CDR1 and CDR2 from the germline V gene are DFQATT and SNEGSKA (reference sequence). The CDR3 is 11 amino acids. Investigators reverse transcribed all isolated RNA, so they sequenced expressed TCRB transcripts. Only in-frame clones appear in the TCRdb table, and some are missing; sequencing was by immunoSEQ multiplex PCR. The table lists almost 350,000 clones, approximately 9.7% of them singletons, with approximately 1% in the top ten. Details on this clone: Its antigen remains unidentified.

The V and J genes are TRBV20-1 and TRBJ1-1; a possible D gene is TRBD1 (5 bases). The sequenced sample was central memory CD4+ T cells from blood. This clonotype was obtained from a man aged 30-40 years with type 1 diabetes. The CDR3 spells CSARKEGWSFF. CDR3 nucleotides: TGCAGTGCCAGAAAAGAGGGGTGGTCTTTCTTT.